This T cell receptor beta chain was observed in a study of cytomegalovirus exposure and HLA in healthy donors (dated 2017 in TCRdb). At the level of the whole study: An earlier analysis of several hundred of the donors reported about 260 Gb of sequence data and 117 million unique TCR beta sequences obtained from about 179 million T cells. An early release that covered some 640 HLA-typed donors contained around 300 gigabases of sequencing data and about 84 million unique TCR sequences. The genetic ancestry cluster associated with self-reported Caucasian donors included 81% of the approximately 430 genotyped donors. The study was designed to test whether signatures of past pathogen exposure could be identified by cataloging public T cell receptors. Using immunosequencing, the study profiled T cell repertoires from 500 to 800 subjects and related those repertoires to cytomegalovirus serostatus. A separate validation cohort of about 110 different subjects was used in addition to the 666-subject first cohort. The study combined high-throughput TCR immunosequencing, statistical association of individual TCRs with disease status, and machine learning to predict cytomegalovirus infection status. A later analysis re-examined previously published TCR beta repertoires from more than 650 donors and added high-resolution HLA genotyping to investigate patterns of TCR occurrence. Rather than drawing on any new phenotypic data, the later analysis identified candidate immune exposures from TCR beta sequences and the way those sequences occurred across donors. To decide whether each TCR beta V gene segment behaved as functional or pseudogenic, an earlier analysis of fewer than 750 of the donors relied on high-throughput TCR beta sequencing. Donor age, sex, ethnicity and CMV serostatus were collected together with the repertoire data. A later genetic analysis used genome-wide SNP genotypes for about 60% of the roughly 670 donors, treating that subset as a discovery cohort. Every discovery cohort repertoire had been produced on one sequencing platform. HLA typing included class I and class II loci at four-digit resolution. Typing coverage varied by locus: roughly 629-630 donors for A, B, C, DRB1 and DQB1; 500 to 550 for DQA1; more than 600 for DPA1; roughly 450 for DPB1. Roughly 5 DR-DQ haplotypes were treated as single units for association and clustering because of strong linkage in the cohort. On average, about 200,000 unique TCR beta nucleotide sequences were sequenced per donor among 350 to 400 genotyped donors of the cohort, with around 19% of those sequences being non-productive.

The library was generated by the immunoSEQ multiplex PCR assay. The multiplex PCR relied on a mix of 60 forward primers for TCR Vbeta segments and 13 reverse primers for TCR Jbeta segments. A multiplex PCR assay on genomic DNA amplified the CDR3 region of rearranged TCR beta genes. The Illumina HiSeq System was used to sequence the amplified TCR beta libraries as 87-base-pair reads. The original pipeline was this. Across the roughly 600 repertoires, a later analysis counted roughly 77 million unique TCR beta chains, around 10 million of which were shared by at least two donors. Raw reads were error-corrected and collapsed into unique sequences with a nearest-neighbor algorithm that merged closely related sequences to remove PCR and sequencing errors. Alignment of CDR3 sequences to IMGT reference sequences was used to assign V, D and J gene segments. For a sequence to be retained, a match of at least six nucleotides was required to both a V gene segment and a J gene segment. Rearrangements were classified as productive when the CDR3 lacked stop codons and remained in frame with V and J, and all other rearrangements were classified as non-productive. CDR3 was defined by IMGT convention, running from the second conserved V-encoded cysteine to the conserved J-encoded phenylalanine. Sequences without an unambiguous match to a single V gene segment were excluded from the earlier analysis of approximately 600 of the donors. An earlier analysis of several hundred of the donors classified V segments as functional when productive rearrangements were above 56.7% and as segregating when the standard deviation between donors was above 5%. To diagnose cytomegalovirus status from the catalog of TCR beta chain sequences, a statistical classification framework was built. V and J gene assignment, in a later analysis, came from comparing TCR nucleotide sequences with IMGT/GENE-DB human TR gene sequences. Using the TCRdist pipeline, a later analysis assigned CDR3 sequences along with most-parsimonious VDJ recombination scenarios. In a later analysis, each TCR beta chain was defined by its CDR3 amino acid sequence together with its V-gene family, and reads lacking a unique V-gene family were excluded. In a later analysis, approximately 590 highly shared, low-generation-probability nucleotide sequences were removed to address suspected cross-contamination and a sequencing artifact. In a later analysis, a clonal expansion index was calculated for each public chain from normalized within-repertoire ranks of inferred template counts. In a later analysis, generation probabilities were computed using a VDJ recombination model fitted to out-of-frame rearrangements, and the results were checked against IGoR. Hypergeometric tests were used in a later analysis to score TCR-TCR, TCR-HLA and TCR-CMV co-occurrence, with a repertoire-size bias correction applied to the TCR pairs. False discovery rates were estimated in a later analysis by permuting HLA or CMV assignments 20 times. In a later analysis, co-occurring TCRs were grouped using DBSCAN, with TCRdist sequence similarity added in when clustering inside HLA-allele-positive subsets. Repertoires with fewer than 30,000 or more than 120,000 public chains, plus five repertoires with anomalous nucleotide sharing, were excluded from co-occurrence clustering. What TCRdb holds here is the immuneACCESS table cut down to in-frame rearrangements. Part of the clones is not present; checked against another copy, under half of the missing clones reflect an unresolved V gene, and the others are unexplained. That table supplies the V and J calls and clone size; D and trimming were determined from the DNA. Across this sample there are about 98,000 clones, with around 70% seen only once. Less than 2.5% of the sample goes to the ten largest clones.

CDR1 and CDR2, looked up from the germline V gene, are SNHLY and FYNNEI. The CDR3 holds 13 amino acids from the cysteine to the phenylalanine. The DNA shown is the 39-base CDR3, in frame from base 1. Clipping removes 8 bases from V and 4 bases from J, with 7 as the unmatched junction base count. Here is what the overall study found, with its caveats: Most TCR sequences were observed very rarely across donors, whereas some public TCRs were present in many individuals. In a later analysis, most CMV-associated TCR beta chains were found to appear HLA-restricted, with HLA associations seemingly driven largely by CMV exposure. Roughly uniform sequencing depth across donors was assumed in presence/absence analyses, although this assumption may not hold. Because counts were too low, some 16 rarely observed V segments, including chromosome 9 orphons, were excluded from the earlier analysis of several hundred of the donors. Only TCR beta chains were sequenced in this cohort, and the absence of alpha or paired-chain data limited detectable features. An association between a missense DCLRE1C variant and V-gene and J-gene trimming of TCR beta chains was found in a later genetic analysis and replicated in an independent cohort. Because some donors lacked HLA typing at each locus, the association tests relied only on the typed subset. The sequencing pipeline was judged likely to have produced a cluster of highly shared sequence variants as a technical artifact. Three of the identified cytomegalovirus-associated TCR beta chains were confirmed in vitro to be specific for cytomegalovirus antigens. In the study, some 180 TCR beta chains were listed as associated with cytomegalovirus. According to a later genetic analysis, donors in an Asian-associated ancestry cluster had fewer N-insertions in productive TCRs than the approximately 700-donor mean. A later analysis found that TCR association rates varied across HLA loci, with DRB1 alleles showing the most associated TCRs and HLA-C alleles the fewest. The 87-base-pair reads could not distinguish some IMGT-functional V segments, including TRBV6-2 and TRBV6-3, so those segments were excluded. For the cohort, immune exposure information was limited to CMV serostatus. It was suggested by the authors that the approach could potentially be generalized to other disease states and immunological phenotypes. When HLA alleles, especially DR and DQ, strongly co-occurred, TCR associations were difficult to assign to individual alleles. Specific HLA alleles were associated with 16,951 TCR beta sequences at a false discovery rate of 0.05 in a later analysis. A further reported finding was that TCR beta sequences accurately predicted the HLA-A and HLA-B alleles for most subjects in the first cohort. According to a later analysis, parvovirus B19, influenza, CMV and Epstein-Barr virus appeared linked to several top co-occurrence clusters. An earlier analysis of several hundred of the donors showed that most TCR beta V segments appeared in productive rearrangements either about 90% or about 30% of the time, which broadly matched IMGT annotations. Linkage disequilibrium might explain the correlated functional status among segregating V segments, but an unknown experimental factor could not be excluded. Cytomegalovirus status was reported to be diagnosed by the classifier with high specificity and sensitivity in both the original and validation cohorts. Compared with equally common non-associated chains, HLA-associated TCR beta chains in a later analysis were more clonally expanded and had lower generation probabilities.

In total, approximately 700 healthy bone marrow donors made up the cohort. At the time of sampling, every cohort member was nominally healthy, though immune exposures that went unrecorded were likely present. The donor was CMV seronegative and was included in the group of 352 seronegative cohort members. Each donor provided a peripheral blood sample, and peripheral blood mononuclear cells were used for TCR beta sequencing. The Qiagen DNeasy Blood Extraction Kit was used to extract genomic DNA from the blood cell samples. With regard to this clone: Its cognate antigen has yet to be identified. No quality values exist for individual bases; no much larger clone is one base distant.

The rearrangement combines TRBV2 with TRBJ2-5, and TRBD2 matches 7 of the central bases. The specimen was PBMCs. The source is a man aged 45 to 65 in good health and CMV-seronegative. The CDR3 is CASFPIAGETQYF. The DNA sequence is TGTGCCAGCTTTCCTATAGCGGGAGAGACCCAGTACTTC.